Listed below are T cell receptor beta chains from one sample, sequenced in a study of shared clonotypes between healthy human individuals. TCRdb keeps only in-frame clones here, not all; method: immunoSEQ multiplex PCR. The data hold fewer than 1.8 million clones, with less than 99% observed a single time. Sequencing was carried out using naive CD4+ T cells sorted from blood. The source is a man aged 25-45 years in good health. CDR3s include the opening cysteine and the closing phenylalanine or tryptophan. The order of the fields is V gene, CDR3 length, CDR3 protein.

>TRBV5-1|13
CASSLGQEYEQYF
>TRBV4-2|16
CASSQGGAGSSYEQYF
>TRBV9|14
CASSPRQGQETQYF
>TRBV6-6|15
CASGGRGRAAETQYF
>TRBV10-2|15
CASSDQTRPADTQYF
>TRBV30|13
CAWSVQGAHGYTF
>TRBV7-3|13
CASSLTGENTIYF
>TRBV28|12
CATGGPNQPQHF
>TRBV29-1|13
CSVEDLRGGEQYF
>TRBV4-2|17
CASSQVLAGSGTNEQFF
>TRBV7-2|15
CASSLRRQDPLGYTF
>TRBV4-1|16
CASSQDRGRMNTEAFF
>TRBV7-9|12
CASSDTPAEAFF
>TRBV6-6|13
CASSQTVLQPQHF
>TRBV25-1|12
CASSESGVRQYF
>TRBV29-1|17
CSVEGLAGKRKAYEQYF
>TRBV6-5|14
CASQGGAGFFRYTF
>TRBV2|13
CASSGTQSYEQYF
>TRBV4-1|15
CASSQGLAGVDTQYF
>TRBV28|13
CASSLTGEETQYF
>TRBV5-1|15
CASSADRYSGNTIYF
>TRBV5-1|15
CASSLVAGTQETQYF
>TRBV28|15
CASSVGGTSVYEQYF
>TRBV4-1|15
CASSQVSGLGNTIYF
>TRBV7-8|16
CASSLAPGTSASEQFF
>TRBV15|15
CATSRGMDSRYGYTF
>TRBV19|13
CASSIVGTKEQYF
>TRBV5-4|12
CASSLAGQPQHF
>TRBV9|15
CASSASGQSRGELFF
>TRBV10-3|14
CAISESPGDQPQHF
>TRBV19|17
CASSSTSGRLSSYEQYF
>TRBV18|14
CASSPGAGGSEQFF
>TRBV7-8|14
CASSPRVPNQPQHF
>TRBV5-1|13
CASSYGGAGEQYF
>TRBV5-5|14
CASSLRAGDDTQYF
>TRBV27|14
CASSLRPTGQPQHF
>TRBV11-2|14
CASSPAGTIEKLFF
>TRBV19|14
CASSGTSDAYEQYF
>TRBV19|14
CASSSRDYQETQYF
>TRBV6-1|15
CASNEYPGTINEQFF
>TRBV20-1|10
CSARSHEQFF
>TRBV5-1|13
CASSLGWTDTQYF
>TRBV7-2|16
CASSARLAGSTDTQYF
>TRBV11-2|18
CASSLARDREKKDTEAFF
>TRBV10-2|16
CASSPSLAASSYEQYF
>TRBV5-1|16
CASSLGPTVPTGELFF
>TRBV2|17
CASSVLGLAGAGNEQFF